This TCR beta chain was sequenced during a study of blood T cell repertoires in COVID-19. At the level of the study: Sources were T cells, B-cell-depleted T cells, or PBMCs; the material itself was cDNA or gDNA.

CDR1 SGHKS and CDR2 YYEKEE come from the germline V gene (reference sequence). The V gene end was trimmed by 6 bases and the J gene end by 0 bases; junction bases not matched to a gene: 6. This CDR3 is built from 15 residues. Participants came from roughly 24 US areas, aged roughly 18 to 89 years. Original methodology: Amplified reference gene primers provided the basis for estimating nucleated cell counts. TCRdb's copy holds only in-frame clones and misses some; the assay was immunoSEQ multiplex PCR. That table is the source of V, J and clone size, and D and trimming were worked out from the DNA. The sample carries 130,000 to 150,000 clones, around 82% recorded once.

The TCR comes from a man in his forties or fifties with acute COVID-19. The chain links TRBV5-5 to TRBJ1-5; 7 bases are a match to TRBD1. Sample: PBMCs or T cells enriched from blood (not recorded which). CDR3 sequence: CASNSGGVSNQPQHF. The CDR3 bases are TGTGCCAGCAACTCAGGGGGAGTTAGCAATCAGCCCCAGCATTTT. The variable domain in full, completed from reference TRBV5-5 and TRBJ1-5, reads DAGVTQSPTHLIKTRGQQVTLRCSPISGHKSVSWYQQVLGQGPQFIFQYYEKEERGRGNFPDRFSARQFPNYSSELNVNALLLGDSALYLCASNSGGVSNQPQHFGDGTRLSIL.